The 10 T cell receptor beta chains below all came from one sample that was sequenced in a study of blood T cell repertoires in COVID-19 (dated by TCRdb to 2020 to 2021). Library prep was done by the immunoSEQ multiplex PCR assay. In TCRdb, the immuneACCESS table is reduced to in-frame sequences with V and J assigned. These tables do not hold every clone; where another copy was compared, an unresolved V gene accounts for under half, and the others remain unexplained. Here the sample has approximately 83,000 clones; about 75% occur a single time. Clones ranked in the top ten supply approximately 9.3% of the sample. The sequenced sample consisted of peripheral blood. The receptors originated from an elderly woman with acute or convalescent COVID-19.

The V call is TRBV10-3, the J call TRBJ2-7, with unresolved D. V was trimmed by 2 bases and J by 12 bases, leaving 17 bases between them. Germline CDR1 and CDR2: ENHRY and SYGVKD. CDR3 size: 13 residues. In DNA form, the CDR3 reads TGTGCCATCAGTGAGAACCCCCTACAGTCCGGGTACTTC. Its translation is CAISENPLQSGYF.

The genes are TRBV4-3 and TRBJ1-5; D is unclear. Per the germline V gene, CDR1 is LGHNA and CDR2 is YSLEER. The CDR3 extends over 16 amino acids. Trimming left V 0 bases short and J 0 bases short, with 9 bases between. Here the CDR3 reads CASSQDPGYSNQPQHF. CDR3 in DNA: TGCGCCAGCAGCCAAGATCCAGGATATAGCAATCAGCCCCAGCATTTT.

This chain links TRBV6-4 with TRBJ2-1; 11 nucleotides line up with TRBD2. CDR3 length equals 14 residues. The V gene's germline CDR1 is MRHNA and CDR2 SNTAGT. The J segment lost 9 bases and the V segment lost 6 bases, leaving 7 bases of the junction unmatched. CDR3 sequence reads: CASSADGLAGEQFF. The CDR3 DNA sequence: TGTGCCAGCAGCGCCGACGGACTAGCGGGTGAGCAGTTCTTC.

A few counts support this clone. This chain links TRBV19 with TRBJ2-5; possibly TRBD2 for D (5 bases). Germline CDR1 is LNHDA and CDR2 is SQIVND (reference sequence). Trimming took 3 bases from V and 2 from J, leaving 10 bases between them. The CDR3 extends over 14 amino acids. CDR3 sequence reads: CASSMSSAQETQYF. The CDR3 region has the DNA TGTGCCAGTAGTATGAGTAGCGCGCAAGAGACCCAGTACTTC.

DNA of the CDR3: TGTGCCAGCAGGACGGGACAGGGTGGCTGGACCCAGTACTTC. The encoded protein is CASRTGQGGWTQYF. The chain employs TRBV28 and TRBJ2-5; 9 nucleotides line up with TRBD1. This CDR3 is 14 amino acids long. J was trimmed by 7 bases and V by 6 bases; bases with no gene match: 9. CDR1 MDHEN and CDR2 SYDVKM come from the germline V gene.

The CDR3 nucleotides read TGTGCCAGCACCGAAGGGAGCGGATCGTACACAGATACGCAGTATTTT. Translating it yields CASTEGSGSYTDTQYF. This chain joins TRBV9 and TRBJ2-3; tentative D call: TRBD2 (5 bases). The CDR3 sequence is 16 residues long. CDR1 and CDR2 (germline): SGDLS, YYNGEE. V was trimmed by 6 bases and J by 2 bases, leaving 19 bases between them.

In this sample, this clone turned up a few times. This chain joins TRBV27 and TRBJ1-4; TRBD1 matches at 7 bases. The germline V gene encodes CDR1 MNHEY and CDR2 SMNVEV (reference sequence). V trimming: 5 bases; J trimming: 8 bases; junction bases outside the gene matches: 8. The CDR3 extends over 14 amino acids. CDR3 residues: CASSTGTVTEKLFF. CDR3 nucleotide sequence: TGTGCCAGCAGTACCGGGACAGTGACCGAAAAACTGTTTTTT.

The V and J genes are TRBV6-5 and TRBJ2-1; 7 bases agree with TRBD2. There are 13 residues in the CDR3. Germline V gene data show CDR1 as MNHEY and CDR2 as SVGAGI. J lost 8 bases, V lost 6 bases, and 7 bases had no gene match. The CDR3 nucleotides are TGTGCCAGCAGAAGGGACTACGCCCATGAGCAGTTCTTC. Its translation is CASRRDYAHEQFF.

This clone was counted only a few times. The chain is built from TRBV27 and TRBJ2-5; D remains unclear. Germline-derived CDR1 and CDR2 are MNHEY and SMNVEV (reference sequence). The CDR3 runs 14 residues. Trimming shortened V by 4 bases and J by 4 bases, and 13 bases separated the two germline ends. CDR3 sequence (DNA): TGTGCCAGCAGTTCCCCCTACAGACGAGAGACCCAGTACTTC. This translates into CASSSPYRRETQYF.

In the case of this clone: Other nucleotide sequences in the sample specify the same CDR3. The chain recombines TRBV30 with TRBJ2-7; D unresolved. CDR3 length: 11 amino acids. V lost 1 base and J lost 3, with 4 bases in between. Germline lookup yields CDR1 GTSNPN and CDR2 SVGIG (reference sequence). The CDR3 here is CAWSANYEQYF. CDR3 in DNA: TGTGCCTGGAGTGCCAACTACGAGCAGTACTTC.